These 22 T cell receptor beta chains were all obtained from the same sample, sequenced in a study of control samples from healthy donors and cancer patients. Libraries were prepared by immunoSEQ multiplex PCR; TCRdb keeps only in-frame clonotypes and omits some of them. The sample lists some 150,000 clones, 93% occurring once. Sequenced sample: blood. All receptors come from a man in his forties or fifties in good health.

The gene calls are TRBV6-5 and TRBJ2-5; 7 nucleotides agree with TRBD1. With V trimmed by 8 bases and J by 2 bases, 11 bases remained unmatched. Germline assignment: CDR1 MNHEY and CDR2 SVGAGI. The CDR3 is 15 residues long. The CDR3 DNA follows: TGTGCCAGCTTCAAGGTCAGGGGGTTTCAAGAGACCCAGTACTTC. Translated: CASFKVRGFQETQYF.

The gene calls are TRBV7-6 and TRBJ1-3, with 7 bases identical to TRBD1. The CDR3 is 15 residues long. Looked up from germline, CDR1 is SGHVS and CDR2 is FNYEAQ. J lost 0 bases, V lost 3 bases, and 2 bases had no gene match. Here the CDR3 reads CASSLGTASGNTIYF. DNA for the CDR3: TGTGCCAGCAGCTTGGGGACAGCCTCTGGAAACACCATATATTTT.

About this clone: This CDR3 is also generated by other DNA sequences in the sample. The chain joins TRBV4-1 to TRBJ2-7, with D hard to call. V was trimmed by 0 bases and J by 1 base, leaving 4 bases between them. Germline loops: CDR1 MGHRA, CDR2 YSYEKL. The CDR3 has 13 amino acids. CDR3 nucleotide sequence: TGCGCCAGCAGCCAAGAGTCTTCCTACGAGCAGTACTTC. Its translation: CASSQESSYEQYF.

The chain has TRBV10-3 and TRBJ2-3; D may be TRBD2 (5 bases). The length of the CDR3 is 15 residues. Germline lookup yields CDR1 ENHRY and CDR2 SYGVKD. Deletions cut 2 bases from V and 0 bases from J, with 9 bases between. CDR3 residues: CAISERSSSTDTQYF. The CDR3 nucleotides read TGTGCCATCAGTGAGAGGTCTAGCAGCACAGATACGCAGTATTTT.

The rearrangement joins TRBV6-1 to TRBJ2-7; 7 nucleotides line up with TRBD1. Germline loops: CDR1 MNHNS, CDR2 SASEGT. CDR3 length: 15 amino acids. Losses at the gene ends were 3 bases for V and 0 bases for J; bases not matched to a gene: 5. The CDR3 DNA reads TGTGCCAGCAGTGATTCGACAGGGAGCTCCTACGAGCAGTACTTC. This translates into CASSDSTGSSYEQYF.

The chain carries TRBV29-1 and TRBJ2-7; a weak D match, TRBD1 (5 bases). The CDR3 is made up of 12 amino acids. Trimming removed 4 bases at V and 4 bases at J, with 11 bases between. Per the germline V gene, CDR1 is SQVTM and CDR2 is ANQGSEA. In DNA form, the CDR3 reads TGCAGCGTTGGAGACAGTCTTTACGAGCAGTACTTC. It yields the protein CSVGDSLYEQYF.

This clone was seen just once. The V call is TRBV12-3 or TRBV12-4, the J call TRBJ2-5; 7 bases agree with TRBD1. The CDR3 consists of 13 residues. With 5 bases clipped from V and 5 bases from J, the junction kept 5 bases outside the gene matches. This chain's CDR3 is CASSRDRAETQYF. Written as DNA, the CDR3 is TGTGCCAGCAGTCGTGACAGGGCGGAGACCCAGTACTTC.

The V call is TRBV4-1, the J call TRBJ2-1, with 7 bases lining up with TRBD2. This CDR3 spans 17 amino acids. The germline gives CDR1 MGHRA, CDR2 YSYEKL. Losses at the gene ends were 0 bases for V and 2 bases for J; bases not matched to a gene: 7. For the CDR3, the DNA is TGCGCCAGCAGCCAAGAATTGTCGGGAGGAGCCTACAATGAGCAGTTCTTC. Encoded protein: CASSQELSGGAYNEQFF.

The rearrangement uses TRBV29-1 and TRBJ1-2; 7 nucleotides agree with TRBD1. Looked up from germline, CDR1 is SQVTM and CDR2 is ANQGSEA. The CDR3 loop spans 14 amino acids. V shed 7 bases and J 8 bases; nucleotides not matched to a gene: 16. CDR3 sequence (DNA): TGCAGCGCTCATCAGGGGGGAGGCTTCGACGGCTACACCTTC. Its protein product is CSAHQGGGFDGYTF.

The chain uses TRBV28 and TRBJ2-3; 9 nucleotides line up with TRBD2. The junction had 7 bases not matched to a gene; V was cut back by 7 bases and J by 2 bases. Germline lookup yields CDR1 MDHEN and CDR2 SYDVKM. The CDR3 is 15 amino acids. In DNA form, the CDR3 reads TGTGCCAGCAAGGGGGCTAGCGGGGTCACAGATACGCAGTATTTT. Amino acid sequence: CASKGASGVTDTQYF. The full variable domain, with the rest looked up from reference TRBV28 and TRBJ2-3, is DVKVTQSSRYLVKRTGEKVFLECVQDMDHENMFWYRQDPGLGLRLIYFSYDVKMKEKGDIPEGYSVSREKKERFSLILESASTNQTSMYLCASKGASGVTDTQYFGPGTRLTVL.

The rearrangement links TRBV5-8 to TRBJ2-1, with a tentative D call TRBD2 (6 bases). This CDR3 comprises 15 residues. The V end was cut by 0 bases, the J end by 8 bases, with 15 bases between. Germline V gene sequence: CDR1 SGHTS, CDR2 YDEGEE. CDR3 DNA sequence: TGTGCCAGCAGCTTGGCCGGGGGAGCAACGGATGAGCAGTTCTTC. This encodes CASSLAGGATDEQFF.

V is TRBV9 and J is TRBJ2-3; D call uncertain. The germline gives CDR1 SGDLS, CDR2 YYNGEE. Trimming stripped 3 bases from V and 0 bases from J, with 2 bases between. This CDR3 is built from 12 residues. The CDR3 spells CASSGSTDTQYF. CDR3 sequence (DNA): TGTGCCAGCAGCGGAAGCACAGATACGCAGTATTTT.

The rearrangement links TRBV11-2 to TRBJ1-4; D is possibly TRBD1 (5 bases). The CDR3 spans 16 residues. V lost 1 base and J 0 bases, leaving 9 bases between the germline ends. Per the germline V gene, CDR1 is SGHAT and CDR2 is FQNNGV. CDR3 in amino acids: CASSLALGATNEKLFF. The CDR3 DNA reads TGTGCCAGCAGCTTAGCTTTGGGGGCAACTAATGAAAAACTGTTTTTT.

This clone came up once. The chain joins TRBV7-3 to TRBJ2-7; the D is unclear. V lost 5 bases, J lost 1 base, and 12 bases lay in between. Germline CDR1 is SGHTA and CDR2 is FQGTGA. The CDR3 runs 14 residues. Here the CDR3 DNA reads TGTGCCAGCAGCCGTGACGCCGGATCCTACGAGCAGTACTTC. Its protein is CASSRDAGSYEQYF. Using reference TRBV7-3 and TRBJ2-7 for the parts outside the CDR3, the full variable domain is GAGVSQTPSNKVTEKGKYVELRCDPISGHTALYWYRQSLGQGPEFLIYFQGTGAADDSGLPNDRFFAVRPEGSVSTLKIQRTERGDSAVYLCASSRDAGSYEQYFGPGTRLTVT.

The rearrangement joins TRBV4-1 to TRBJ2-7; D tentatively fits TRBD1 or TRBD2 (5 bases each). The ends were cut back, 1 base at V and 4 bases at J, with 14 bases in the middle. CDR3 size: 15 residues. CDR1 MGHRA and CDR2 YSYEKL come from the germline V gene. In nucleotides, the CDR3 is TGCGCCAGCAGCCAAGGAGAGGGGAGTTGGTACGAGCAGTACTTC. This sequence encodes CASSQGEGSWYEQYF.

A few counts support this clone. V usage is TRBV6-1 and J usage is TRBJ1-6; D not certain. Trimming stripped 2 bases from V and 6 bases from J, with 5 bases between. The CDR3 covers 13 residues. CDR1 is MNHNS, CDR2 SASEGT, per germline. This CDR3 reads CASSERSNSPLHF. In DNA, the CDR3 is TGTGCCAGCAGTGAAAGAAGTAATTCACCCCTCCACTTT.

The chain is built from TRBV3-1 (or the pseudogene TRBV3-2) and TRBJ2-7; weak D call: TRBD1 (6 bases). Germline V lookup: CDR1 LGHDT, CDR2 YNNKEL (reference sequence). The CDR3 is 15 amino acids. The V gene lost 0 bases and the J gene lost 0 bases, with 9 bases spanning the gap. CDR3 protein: CASSQEQDSSYEQYF. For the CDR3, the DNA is TGTGCCAGCAGCCAAGAACAGGACAGCTCCTACGAGCAGTACTTC.

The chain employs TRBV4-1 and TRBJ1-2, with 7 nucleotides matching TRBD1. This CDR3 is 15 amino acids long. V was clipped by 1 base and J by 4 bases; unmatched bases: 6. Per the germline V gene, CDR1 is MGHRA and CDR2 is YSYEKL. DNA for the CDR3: TGCGCCAGCAGCCAAGGGGACAGTCTATTCTATGGCTACACCTTC. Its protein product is CASSQGDSLFYGYTF.

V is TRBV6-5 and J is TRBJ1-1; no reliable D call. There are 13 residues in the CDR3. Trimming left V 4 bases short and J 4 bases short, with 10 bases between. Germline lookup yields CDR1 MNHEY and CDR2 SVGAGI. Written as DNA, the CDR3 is TGTGCCAGCAGTTCGCCTTTGGGCACTGAAGCTTTCTTT. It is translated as CASSSPLGTEAFF.

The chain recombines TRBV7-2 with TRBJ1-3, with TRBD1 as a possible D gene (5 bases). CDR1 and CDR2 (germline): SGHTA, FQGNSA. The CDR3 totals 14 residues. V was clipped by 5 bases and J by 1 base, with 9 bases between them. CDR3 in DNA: TGTGCCAGCAGCCAAGGGACGTCTGGAAACACCATATATTTT. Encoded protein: CASSQGTSGNTIYF. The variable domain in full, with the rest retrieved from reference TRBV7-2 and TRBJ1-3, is GAGVSQSPSNKVTEKGKDVELRCDPISGHTALYWYRQSLGQGLEFLIYFQGNSAPDKSGLPSDRFSAERTGGSVSTLTIQRTQQEDSAVYLCASSQGTSGNTIYFGEGSWLTVV.

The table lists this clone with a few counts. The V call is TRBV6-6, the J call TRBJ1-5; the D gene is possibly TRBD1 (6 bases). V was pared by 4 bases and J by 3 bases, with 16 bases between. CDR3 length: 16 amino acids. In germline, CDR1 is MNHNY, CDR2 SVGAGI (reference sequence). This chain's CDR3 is CASSSGGGTHNQPQHF. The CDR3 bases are TGTGCCAGCAGTTCTGGGGGCGGCACGCACAATCAGCCCCAGCATTTT.

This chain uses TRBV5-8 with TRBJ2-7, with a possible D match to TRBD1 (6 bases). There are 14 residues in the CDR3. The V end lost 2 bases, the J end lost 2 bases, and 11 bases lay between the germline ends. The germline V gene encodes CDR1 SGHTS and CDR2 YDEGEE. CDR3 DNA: TGTGCCAGCAGCTTCCACAGGGATGCCTACGAGCAGTACTTC. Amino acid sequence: CASSFHRDAYEQYF. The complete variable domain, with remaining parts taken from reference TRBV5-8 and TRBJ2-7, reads EAGVTQSPTHLIKTRGQQATLRCSPISGHTSVYWYQQALGLGLQFLLWYDEGEERNRGNFPPRFSGRQFPNYSSELNVNALELEDSALYLCASSFHRDAYEQYFGPGTRLTVT.